One and the same sample provided the 14 T cell receptor beta chains below, sequenced in a study of blood T cell repertoires in COVID-19. Clones were sequenced by immunoSEQ multiplex PCR, and TCRdb holds only the in-frame ones, with some missing. The data contain about 60,000 clones, roughly 88% of them seen just once; the ten biggest clones take up under 5.5%. The sequencing input was peripheral blood. These receptors all come from a man in his 60s with acute or convalescent COVID-19.

This chain joins TRBV9 and TRBJ2-1; TRBD1 might be the D (6 bases). The ends were cut back, 0 bases at V and 8 bases at J, with 18 bases in the middle. This CDR3 spans 16 amino acids. CDR1 is SGDLS and CDR2 is YYNGEE in the germline V gene. The CDR3 DNA reads TGTGCCAGCAGCGTAGGCATAGGACAGTTGGGGCATGAGCAGTTCTTC. Translation gives CASSVGIGQLGHEQFF.

The chain joins TRBV5-1 to TRBJ2-1, with D possibly matching TRBD2 (6 bases). This CDR3 comprises 13 residues. From germline, CDR1 is SGHRS and CDR2 YFSETQ. Trimming left V 0 bases short and J 5 bases short, with 6 bases between. The CDR3 is CASSLERDNEQFF. The CDR3 nucleotides read TGCGCCAGCAGCTTGGAGCGGGACAATGAGCAGTTCTTC.

The gene calls are TRBV7-2 and TRBJ1-5; 7 nucleotides match TRBD1. CDR3 length: 13 amino acids. V gave up 5 bases and J gave up 6 bases; unmatched junction bases: 4. Germline V gene lookup returns CDR1 SGHTA and CDR2 FQGNSA. CDR3: CASSGGGFQPQHF. DNA for the CDR3: TGTGCCAGCAGCGGAGGGGGCTTTCAGCCCCAGCATTTT. Drawing the rest from reference TRBV7-2 and TRBJ1-5, the complete variable domain is GAGVSQSPSNKVTEKGKDVELRCDPISGHTALYWYRQSLGQGLEFLIYFQGNSAPDKSGLPSDRFSAERTGGSVSTLTIQRTQQEDSAVYLCASSGGGFQPQHFGDGTRLSIL.

This rearrangement joins TRBV7-8 to TRBJ2-3; 7 bases match TRBD2. The germline V gene has CDR1 SGHVS and CDR2 FQNEAQ. The CDR3 length is 14 residues. V was clipped by 5 bases and J by 2 bases; unmatched bases: 4. The CDR3 spells CASSQAGPTDTQYF. CDR3 nucleotides: TGTGCCAGCAGCCAAGCGGGGCCCACAGATACGCAGTATTTT.

This rearrangement joins TRBV10-1 to TRBJ2-3, with D hard to call. Germline loops: CDR1 WNHNN, CDR2 SYGVQD (reference sequence). CDR3 length: 14 amino acids. Deletions cut 4 bases from V and 3 bases from J, with 11 bases between. The CDR3 loop reads CASSGPQSTDTQYF. The CDR3 DNA reads TGCGCCAGCAGTGGGCCACAGTCGACAGATACGCAGTATTTT.

V and J are TRBV5-5 and TRBJ2-1; D possibly corresponds to TRBD2 (6 bases). Trimming cost V 7 bases and J 5 bases, with 16 bases left between them. Germline assignment: CDR1 SGHKS and CDR2 YYEKEE (reference sequence). This CDR3 has 14 residues. The CDR3 nucleotides are TGTGCCAGCGCGGCTAGCGTCGGCGACAATGAGCAGTTCTTC. It is translated as CASAASVGDNEQFF.

Concerning this clone: A read error is possible here, since a much larger clone lies one base away. This same CDR3 is encoded by further DNA sequences in the sample. This chain connects TRBV6-5 to TRBJ1-1; maybe TRBD1 (6 bases). The germline gives CDR1 MNHEY, CDR2 SVGAGI. CDR3 length: 15 amino acids. V was trimmed by 0 bases and J by 2 bases, leaving 10 bases between them. CDR3 DNA sequence: TGTGCCAGCAGTTACTCGGCCAGGGGAAACACTGAAGCTTTCTTT. Its translation is CASSYSARGNTEAFF.

The chain carries TRBV7-2 and TRBJ2-7; TRBD1 agrees at 8 bases. The CDR3 loop spans 15 amino acids. J was trimmed by 4 bases and V by 5 bases; bases with no gene match: 10. Germline CDR1 and CDR2: SGHTA and FQGNSA. DNA of the CDR3: TGTGCCAGCAGCCATCAGGGGGCCCCGGGGTACGAGCAGTACTTC. This translates into CASSHQGAPGYEQYF. Supplemented by reference TRBV7-2 and TRBJ2-7, the full variable domain reads GAGVSQSPSNKVTEKGKDVELRCDPISGHTALYWYRQSLGQGLEFLIYFQGNSAPDKSGLPSDRFSAERTGGSVSTLTIQRTQQEDSAVYLCASSHQGAPGYEQYFGPGTRLTVT.

The chain joins TRBV6-5 to TRBJ2-7, with a tentative D call TRBD2 (5 bases). This CDR3 spans 12 amino acids. Germline loops: CDR1 MNHEY, CDR2 SVGAGI. For the CDR3, the DNA is TGTGCAGCAGGCCGAGGGAGCTACGAGCAGTACTTC. Protein sequence: CAAGRGSYEQYF.

J is TRBJ2-2 and V is TRBV7-3; D ambiguous. The CDR3 contains 16 residues. Germline CDR1 SGHTA, CDR2 FQGTGA. The V gene lost 1 base and the J gene lost 0 bases, with 9 bases spanning the gap. Here the CDR3 reads CASSLNPVANTGELFF. The CDR3 nucleotides read TGTGCCAGCAGCTTAAATCCGGTTGCGAACACCGGGGAGCTGTTTTTT.

This clone was counted many times. The V gene is TRBV29-1, the J gene TRBJ2-7, with 7 bases aligning to TRBD2. With V trimmed by 1 base and J by 3 bases, 3 bases remained unmatched. The CDR3 is made up of 13 amino acids. Germline values: CDR1 SQVTM, CDR2 ANQGSEA. The CDR3 coding sequence is TGCAGCGTTGAAGCTCCTAGCGGCTACGAGCAGTACTTC. It yields the protein CSVEAPSGYEQYF.

The rearrangement uses TRBV3-1 (or the pseudogene TRBV3-2) and TRBJ2-5; TRBD1 matches 9 bases. Germline V gives CDR1 LGHDT, CDR2 YNNKEL (reference sequence). After removal of 3 bases from V and 1 base from J, the junction contained 0 bases not matched to a gene. The CDR3 covers 14 residues. The chain's CDR3 is CASSQTGGQETQYF. The CDR3, as DNA: TGTGCCAGCAGCCAGACAGGGGGCCAAGAGACCCAGTACTTC.

The genes are TRBV28 and TRBJ1-3; D remains ambiguous. The CDR3 sequence is 14 residues long. CDR1 MDHEN and CDR2 SYDVKM come from the germline V gene. Trimming shortened V by 8 bases and J by 2 bases, and 13 bases separated the two germline ends. Here the CDR3 DNA reads TGTGCCAGCGGGAGTACAGACGCTGGAAACACCATATATTTT. This translates into CASGSTDAGNTIYF.

The V and J genes are TRBV24-1 and TRBJ2-3; the D is unclear. The CDR3 contains 15 residues. The V end lost 4 bases, the J end lost 2 bases, and 12 bases lay between the germline ends. Per germline, CDR1 KGHDR and CDR2 SFDVKD. CDR3 in DNA: TGTGCCACCAGTGAACCCTCTCGACTCACAGATACGCAGTATTTT. Amino acids: CATSEPSRLTDTQYF.